This T cell receptor (beta chain) was identified in a study of CD8 T cells in Susac syndrome. Random-hexamer reverse transcription was applied to roughly 0.5 to 1 ug RNA. MiXCR, applied by TCRdb to the immunoSEQ multiplex PCR reads, yields one record per CDR3 protein. The repertoire consists of roughly 110,000 distinct CDR3 sequences, with approximately 94% occurring once and the leading ten covering around 0.4%. Looked up from germline, CDR1 is DFQATT and CDR2 is SNEGSKA (reference sequence). J gave up 4 bases and V 6 bases, and 12 bases lay outside the gene matches. This CDR3 is built from 14 residues.

The source material was CD8+ T cells from PBMCs. The TCR originated in a human donor with Susac syndrome. The chain joins TRBV20-1 to TRBJ2-7, with 7 bases matching TRBD1. The DNA of the CDR3 is TGCAGTGCGAATAAGGGACAGAATACTTACGAGCAGTACTTC. It is translated as CSANKGQNTYEQYF.